The TCR beta chain described here comes from a study of post-analysis software for immune sequencing data (dated by TCRdb to 2014 to 2015). With respect to the entire study: Recorded disease courses included relapsing-remitting, secondary progressive and progressive-relapsing multiple sclerosis, with some patients lacking subtype annotation. The multiple sclerosis patient repertoires were compared with 11 previously published healthy control repertoires from donors aged roughly 6 to 25 years. A subset of samples was prepared in parallel using single-end sample barcoding, then pooled and co-amplified after Illumina adapter ligation. What the research found in general, with its limitations: Significantly lower normalized Chao1 diversity was found in multiple sclerosis patients than in controls, suggesting substantial peripheral T-cell clonal expansion. Direct clustering with F measure revealed strong co-clustering of samples prepared in the same batch, which led to a batch-effect correction. Patients showed significantly higher frequencies than controls for a handful of TRBV segments, among them TRBV5-6, TRBV5-1 and TRBV20-1. The control group was slightly older than the multiple sclerosis patient group.

Receptor libraries were prepared by PCR. Reads for this sample came from an Illumina HiSeq 2500. To reduce PCR and sequencing biases, unique molecular identifiers were built into the TCR beta cDNA libraries. Approximately 500,000 cDNA molecules were obtained per 1 to 10 million input T cells, so each molecule approximated one T cell. Patient libraries were prepared and sequenced with the same protocol used for the earlier healthy control dataset. Within a given batch, samples were prepared together, multiplexed and sequenced on the same HiSeq lane. In the authors' own workflow: Raw barcoded reads were processed with MIGEC, discarding single-read molecular identifier groups before consensus assembly and CDR3 extraction. VDJtools was used for post-analysis of the clonotype tables, with diversity normalized by down-sampling every dataset to the smallest sample size. To correct batch-related cross-sample contamination, repertoire overlap clustering matched CDR3 amino acid sequences but not nucleotide sequences. TCRdb applied fastp at Q25 and MiXCR to the public reads, then kept only in-frame beta chains. A single entry per CDR3 protein holds the most common genes and DNA from its merged rows. TCRdb, rather than the study authors, made the V and J calls. For this sample the table gives 700,000 to 800,000 distinct CDR3 sequences, of which roughly 29% were detected only once. The ten largest account for 0.5% to 0.6% of the sample.

To demonstrate the VDJtools post-analysis software, the study profiled TCR beta repertoires from the peripheral blood of about 13 young patients with multiple sclerosis. The patients with multiple sclerosis were children and adolescents between about 6 and 16 years of age. For CDR1 and CDR2, the germline V gene lists SGHTA and FQGNSA. V lost 6 bases and J lost 7 bases, and the count of bases not matched to a germline gene is 14. Spanning cysteine to phenylalanine, the CDR3 consists of 16 amino acids. Left in the record is the CDR3 DNA by itself, 48 bases read in frame from the first base. This clonotype has more than one count but fewer than ten. There is no known antigen for this receptor. No much larger clone exists at a distance of one base, and base qualities are not known.

This chain joins TRBV7-2 to TRBJ2-1; 8 bases in the junction line up with TRBD2. The sample was blood. The TCR was taken from a girl under 18 with multiple sclerosis. CDR3 protein: CASRSPGAGGLNEQFF. The DNA is TGTGCCAGCAGGAGCCCGGGGGCGGGGGGACTAAATGAGCAGTTCTTC.